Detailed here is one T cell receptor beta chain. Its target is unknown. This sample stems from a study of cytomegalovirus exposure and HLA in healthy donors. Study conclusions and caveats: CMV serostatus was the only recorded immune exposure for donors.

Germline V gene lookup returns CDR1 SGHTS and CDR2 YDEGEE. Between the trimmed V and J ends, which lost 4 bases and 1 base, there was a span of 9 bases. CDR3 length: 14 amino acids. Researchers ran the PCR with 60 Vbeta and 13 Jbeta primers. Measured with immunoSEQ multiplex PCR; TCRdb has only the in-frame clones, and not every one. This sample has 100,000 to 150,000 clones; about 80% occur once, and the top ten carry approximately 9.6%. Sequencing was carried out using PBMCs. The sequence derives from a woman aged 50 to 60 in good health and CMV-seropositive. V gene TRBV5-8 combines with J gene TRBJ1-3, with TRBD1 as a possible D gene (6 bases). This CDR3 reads CASSIGGSGNTIYF. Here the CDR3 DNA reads TGTGCCAGCAGCATAGGGGGTTCTGGAAACACCATATATTTT.